What follows are 15 T cell receptor beta chains derived from one specimen sequenced in a study of CD8+ T cells in alopecia areata. Specified treatment: oral pan-JAK inhibitor, 5-10 mg twice daily. Investigators isolated RNA and reverse transcribed it into cDNA to act as the sequencing template. The repertoire was sequenced with immunoSEQ multiplex PCR; TCRdb's copy has only in-frame clones and lacks some. Here the sample spans 200,000 or so clones, around two fifths being singletons. This specimen was CD4+ T cells sorted from blood, taken around week 37, from a patient treated with tofacitinib. The receptors here all came from a human donor with alopecia areata.

V usage is TRBV6-5 and J usage is TRBJ2-5; 7 bases are a match to TRBD1. The V and J ends lost 5 bases and 0 bases, in that order; junction bases with no gene match: 6. Germline V lookup: CDR1 MNHEY, CDR2 SVGAGI. The CDR3 loop spans 15 amino acids. CDR3 bases: TGTGCCAGCAGTCCTGGGACAGCCTACCAAGAGACCCAGTACTTC. It encodes CASSPGTAYQETQYF.

V is TRBV6-6 and J is TRBJ1-2; a possible D gene is TRBD1 (6 bases). Trimming took off 5 bases at V and 6 bases at J, with 19 bases between the two ends. CDR3 length: 15 residues. Germline V gene sequence: CDR1 MNHNY, CDR2 SVGAGI (reference sequence). CDR3 nucleotide sequence: TGTGCCAGCAGTAAACCAGGGGTGAGGATCGATGGCTACACCTTC. It specifies CASSKPGVRIDGYTF.

This clone was seen a few times. The V gene is TRBV2, the J gene TRBJ2-3; tentative D call: TRBD2 (5 bases). This CDR3 contains 13 residues. V shed 7 bases and J shed 3 bases, with 11 bases lying between them. CDR1 and CDR2 from the germline V gene are SNHLY and FYNNEI. The CDR3 nucleotides are TGTGCCAGCAACGAGGGAGCAACAGATACGCAGTATTTT. The encoded protein is CASNEGATDTQYF.

This clone was detected only a few times. Other DNA sequences from this sample encode an identical CDR3 as well. The V call is TRBV28, the J call TRBJ2-7, with a weak D call TRBD1 (5 bases). V was shortened by 1 base and J by 1 base, with 11 bases between the two germline ends. The CDR3 length is 15 residues. Per the germline V gene, CDR1 is MDHEN and CDR2 is SYDVKM. CDR3 in DNA: TGTGCCAGCAGTTTATCCCCGCGGACATCCTACGAGCAGTACTTC. Translation gives CASSLSPRTSYEQYF.

The chain couples TRBV7-9 to TRBJ2-3, with TRBD1 as a possible D gene (6 bases). The CDR3 consists of 18 residues. Per the germline V gene, CDR1 is SEHNR and CDR2 is FQNEAQ (reference sequence). Deletions cut 6 bases from V and 0 bases from J, with 22 bases between. For the CDR3, the DNA is TGTGCCAGCAGTCGACAGGACTCGTCAAGCTTTAGCACAGATACGCAGTATTTT. Residues: CASSRQDSSSFSTDTQYF.

The V and J genes are TRBV7-2 and TRBJ1-3; D is ambiguous. There are 16 residues in the CDR3. Trimming cost V 0 bases and J 2 bases, with 11 bases left between them. Germline lookup yields CDR1 SGHTA and CDR2 FQGNSA. CDR3 in amino acids: CASSLARPGTGNTIYF. The CDR3 coding sequence is TGTGCCAGCAGCTTAGCGCGACCGGGAACTGGAAACACCATATATTTT.

The rearrangement links TRBV29-1 to TRBJ2-3, with D hard to call. Trimming shortened V by 1 base and J by 4 bases, and 6 bases separated the two germline ends. This CDR3 is built from 12 residues. CDR1 and CDR2 from the germline V gene are SQVTM and ANQGSEA. The CDR3 loop reads CSVEVQSDTQYF. The CDR3, as DNA: TGCAGCGTTGAAGTTCAATCAGATACGCAGTATTTT.

The J gene is TRBJ1-5, the V gene TRBV19; a possible D gene is TRBD1 (5 bases). V dropped 7 bases and J dropped 3 bases, with 16 bases sitting between them. This CDR3 region has 15 residues. Germline assignment: CDR1 LNHDA and CDR2 SQIVND (reference sequence). Written as DNA, the CDR3 is TGTGCCAGTAAACTCCGGGACGTCAACAATCAGCCCCAGCATTTT. Protein product: CASKLRDVNNQPQHF.

The table lists this clone with a few counts. The chain has TRBV9 and TRBJ2-3; no firm D call. V was clipped by 3 bases and J by 5 bases, with 19 bases between them. The germline V gene encodes CDR1 SGDLS and CDR2 YYNGEE. CDR3 length: 16 amino acids. The CDR3 loop reads CASSGRPQTWGDTQYF. The DNA for the CDR3 is TGTGCCAGCAGCGGCAGGCCACAAACATGGGGAGATACGCAGTATTTT. Together with reference TRBV9 and TRBJ2-3, the CDR3 gives the full variable domain: DSGVTQTPKHLITATGQRVTLRCSPRSGDLSVYWYQQSLDQGLQFLIQYYNGEERAKGNILERFSAQQFPDLHSELNLSSLELGDSALYFCASSGRPQTWGDTQYFGPGTRLTVL.

The genes are TRBV30 and TRBJ1-4; D gene unclear. Germline lookup yields CDR1 GTSNPN and CDR2 SVGIG (reference sequence). The CDR3 spans 15 residues. V lost 0 bases to trimming and J lost 7 bases, with 15 bases between them. CDR3: CAWSVRVGMVEKLFF. The DNA of the CDR3 is TGTGCCTGGAGTGTACGGGTCGGGATGGTTGAAAAACTGTTTTTT.

This clone has ten or more counts. The chain joins TRBV28 to TRBJ2-2, with no clear D. CDR1 and CDR2 from the germline V gene are MDHEN and SYDVKM. The CDR3 is 15 residues long. V dropped 3 bases and J dropped 1 base, with 9 bases sitting between them. The chain's CDR3 is CASSFSPRNTGELFF. The CDR3 nucleotides are TGTGCCAGCAGTTTCTCCCCCAGGAACACCGGGGAGCTGTTTTTT. Combining the CDR3 with reference TRBV28 and TRBJ2-2 gives the whole variable domain DVKVTQSSRYLVKRTGEKVFLECVQDMDHENMFWYRQDPGLGLRLIYFSYDVKMKEKGDIPEGYSVSREKKERFSLILESASTNQTSMYLCASSFSPRNTGELFFGEGSRLTVL.

DNA for the CDR3: TGTGCCAGCAGTTCTGGATTAGCCAAAAACATTCAGTACTTC. The encoded protein is CASSSGLAKNIQYF. The J gene is TRBJ2-4, the V gene TRBV6-5; D is unclear. This CDR3 comprises 14 residues. The V end was cut by 4 bases, the J end by 0 bases, with 7 bases between. Germline CDR1 and CDR2: MNHEY and SVGAGI.

The V call is TRBV7-2, the J call TRBJ1-1, with D possibly matching TRBD1 (6 bases). V lost 6 bases, J lost 0 bases, and 11 bases lay in between. The CDR3 covers 14 residues. Germline V CDR1 and CDR2: SGHTA, FQGNSA. The CDR3 DNA sequence: TGTGCCAGCAGTCGTCAGGGGTTGAACACTGAAGCTTTCTTT. Translation gives CASSRQGLNTEAFF.

This clone was observed a few times. The chain combines TRBV15 with TRBJ1-2, with 9 bases lining up with TRBD1. This CDR3 contains 13 residues. Germline-derived CDR1 and CDR2 are LNHNV and YYDKDF (reference sequence). V was clipped by 2 bases and J by 8 bases; unmatched bases: 3. DNA of the CDR3: TGTGCCACCAGCAGAAGGACAGGGGACGGCTACACCTTC. Residues: CATSRRTGDGYTF.

The V gene is TRBV18, the J gene TRBJ2-7; weak D call: TRBD1 (5 bases). This CDR3 comprises 14 residues. With 1 base removed from V and 5 bases from J, the gap between germline ends came to 12 bases. The germline gives CDR1 KGHSH, CDR2 LQKENI. CDR3 nucleotide sequence: TGTGCCAGCTCACCACGGCAGGGTGCCCACGAGCAGTACTTC. Its translation is CASSPRQGAHEQYF.